This T cell receptor beta chain derives from a study of Ad26.COV2.S vaccination and SARS-CoV-2 variants. The CDR3 consists of 13 residues. With 5 bases removed from V and 2 bases from J, the gap between germline ends came to 10 bases. The germline CDR1 and CDR2 sequences are KGHSH and LQKENI. Treatment of the sample: about 20 received Ad26.COV2.S at low or high dose, single or two shots; several received placebo; per-sample allocation not given. It was on day 63 after the first vaccine or placebo injection that samples were taken. TCRdb's table, derived via immunoSEQ multiplex PCR, lists solely in-frame clones and lacks some. Here the sample spans hundreds of thousands of clones, 89% being singletons.

The receptor was isolated from a person between 18 and 59 years old who received the Ad26.COV2.S COVID-19 vaccine or a placebo. V and J are TRBV18 and TRBJ2-7; D possibly matches TRBD1 or TRBD2 (6 bases each). The sequences come from peripheral blood, collected in a trial of Ad26.COV2.S vaccine versus placebo. CDR3 sequence reads: CASSFGGPYEQYF. For the CDR3, the DNA is TGTGCCAGCTCATTCGGGGGCCCCTACGAGCAGTACTTC.